The present T cell receptor beta chain was sequenced within a study of T-cell reconstitution after alpha-beta-depleted transplantation in children. This clonotype showed up just a few times. This CDR3 is 16 amino acids long. Per the germline V gene, CDR1 is SGHVS and CDR2 is FNYEAQ. The ends were cut back, 5 bases at V and 5 bases at J, with 18 bases in the middle. It was with unique molecular identifiers that the TCRbeta library was prepared. TCRdb passed the PCR reads through MiXCR, listing each CDR3 protein once. The data contain 150,000 to 250,000 distinct CDR3 sequences, roughly 6% of them singletons.

This clonotype was sampled from a girl under two years old with combined immunodeficiency, due to receive a stem cell transplant. The rearrangement joins TRBV7-6 to TRBJ1-4; D is ambiguous. The sample in question was PBMCs, obtained before TCRalphabeta/CD19-depleted stem cell transplant. In DNA form, the CDR3 reads TGTGCCAGCAGCCTGGAATCGGCGACATCAAATGAAAAACTGTTTTTT. Protein product: CASSLESATSNEKLFF.